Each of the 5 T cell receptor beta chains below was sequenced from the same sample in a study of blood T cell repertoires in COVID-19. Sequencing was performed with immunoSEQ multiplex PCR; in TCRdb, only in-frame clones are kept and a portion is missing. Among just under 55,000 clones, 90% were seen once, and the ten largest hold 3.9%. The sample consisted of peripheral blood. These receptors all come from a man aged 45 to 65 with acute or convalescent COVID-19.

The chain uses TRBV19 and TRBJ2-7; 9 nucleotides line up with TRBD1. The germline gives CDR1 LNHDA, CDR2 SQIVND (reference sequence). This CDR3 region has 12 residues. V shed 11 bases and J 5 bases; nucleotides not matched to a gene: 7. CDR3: CASRQGGNEQYF. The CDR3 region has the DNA TGTGCCTCACGACAGGGGGGCAACGAGCAGTACTTC.

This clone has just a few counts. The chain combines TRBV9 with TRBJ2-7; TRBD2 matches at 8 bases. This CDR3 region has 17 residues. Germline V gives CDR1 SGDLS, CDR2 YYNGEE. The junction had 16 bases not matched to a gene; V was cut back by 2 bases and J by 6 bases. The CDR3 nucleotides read TGTGCCAGCAGCGTTGGAAGAGCCGGGACTAGTTTTCGCGAGCAGTACTTC. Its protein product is CASSVGRAGTSFREQYF.

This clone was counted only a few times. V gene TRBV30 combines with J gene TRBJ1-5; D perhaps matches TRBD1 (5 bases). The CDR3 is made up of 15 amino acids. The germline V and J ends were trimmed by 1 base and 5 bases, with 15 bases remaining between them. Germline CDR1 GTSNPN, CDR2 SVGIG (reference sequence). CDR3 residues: CAWSASGVSHQPQHF. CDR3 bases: TGTGCCTGGAGTGCATCGGGGGTCTCTCATCAGCCCCAGCATTTT.

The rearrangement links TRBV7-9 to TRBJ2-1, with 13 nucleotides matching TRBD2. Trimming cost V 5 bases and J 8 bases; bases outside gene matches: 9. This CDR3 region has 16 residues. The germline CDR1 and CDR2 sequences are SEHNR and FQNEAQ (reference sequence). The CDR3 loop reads CASSPRTSGSIDEQFF. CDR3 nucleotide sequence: TGTGCCAGCAGCCCCAGGACTAGCGGGAGTATCGATGAGCAGTTCTTC.

CDR3 in amino acids: CASSAVAGSMREGTDTQYF. The CDR3 DNA reads TGTGCCAGCAGCGCCGTGGCCGGGTCGATGAGGGAGGGCACAGATACGCAGTATTTT. The genes are TRBV5-6 and TRBJ2-3, with D possibly being TRBD2 (6 bases). Germline CDR1 and CDR2: SGHDT and YYEEEE. CDR3 size: 19 residues. The V end lost 4 bases, the J end lost 1 base, and 25 bases lay between the germline ends.